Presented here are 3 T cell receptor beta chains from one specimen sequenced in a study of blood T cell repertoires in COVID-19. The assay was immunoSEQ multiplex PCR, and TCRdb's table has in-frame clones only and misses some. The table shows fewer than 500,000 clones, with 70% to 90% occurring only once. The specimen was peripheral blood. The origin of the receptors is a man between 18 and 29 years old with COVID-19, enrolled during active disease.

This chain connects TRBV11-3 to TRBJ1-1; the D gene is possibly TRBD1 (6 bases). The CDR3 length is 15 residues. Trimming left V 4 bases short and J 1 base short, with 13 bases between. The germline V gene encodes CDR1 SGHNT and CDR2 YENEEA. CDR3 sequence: CASSSTGRGNTEAFF. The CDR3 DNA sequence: TGTGCCAGCAGCTCAACAGGGAGGGGGAACACTGAAGCTTTCTTT.

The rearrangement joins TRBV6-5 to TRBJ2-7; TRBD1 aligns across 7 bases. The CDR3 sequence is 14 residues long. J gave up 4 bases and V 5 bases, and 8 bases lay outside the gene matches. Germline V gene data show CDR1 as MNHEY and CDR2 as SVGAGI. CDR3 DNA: TGTGCCAGCAGTAATACAGGGGATCGGTACGAGCAGTACTTC. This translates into CASSNTGDRYEQYF.

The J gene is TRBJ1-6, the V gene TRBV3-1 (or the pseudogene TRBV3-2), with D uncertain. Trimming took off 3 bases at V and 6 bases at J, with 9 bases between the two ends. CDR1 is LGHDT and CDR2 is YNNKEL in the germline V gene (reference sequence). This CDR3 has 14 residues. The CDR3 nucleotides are TGTGCCAGCAGCCAGGCACAGATTAATTCACCCCTCCACTTT. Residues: CASSQAQINSPLHF.